This is a list of T cell receptor beta chains from one sample in a study of monozygotic twins with cystic fibrosis. Only in-frame clones appear in the TCRdb table, and some are missing; sequencing was by immunoSEQ multiplex PCR. The table records about 32,000 clones, nearly 98% of them present only once. Sequencing used blood. The receptors derive from a girl under 10 years old with cystic fibrosis. Each CDR3 is given with its conserved first and last residue. Fields, in order: CDR3 DNA, CDR3 protein, J gene, V gene, clone size, D gene. The D gene is left open where the match is weak. Clone size is not always given. Where it is, it says once, few, many or a class for expanded clones.

CDR3 DNA: TGTGCCTGGAGTGCCCTACTAGCGGGAGGGACAATCAGCTCCTACGAGCAGTACTTC
CDR3 protein: CAWSALLAGGTISSYEQYF
J gene: TRBJ2-7
V gene: TRBV30
clone size: NA
D gene: TRBD2

CDR3 DNA: TGTGCCAACTCAAGGAGGGCCGTCTACAATGAGCAGTTCTTC
CDR3 protein: CANSRRAVYNEQFF
J gene: TRBJ2-1
V gene: TRBV28
clone size: NA
D gene: NA

CDR3 DNA: TGTGCCAGCAGCCTATGGACTCCGAACACTGAAGCTTTCTTT
CDR3 protein: CASSLWTPNTEAFF
J gene: TRBJ1-1
V gene: TRBV14
clone size: once
D gene: NA

CDR3 DNA: TGTGCCAGCAGCTTGGAGGGGCGGGCAGATACGCAGTATTTT
CDR3 protein: CASSLEGRADTQYF
J gene: TRBJ2-3
V gene: TRBV7-9
clone size: NA
D gene: NA

CDR3 DNA: TGCGCCAGCAGGGGACTAAGCTCACCCGAGCAGTACTTC
CDR3 protein: CASRGLSSPEQYF
J gene: TRBJ2-7
V gene: TRBV4-1
clone size: once
D gene: TRBD2

CDR3 DNA: TGCAGCGCCCCAGGCGGGACGAACACCGGGGAGCTGTTTTTT
CDR3 protein: CSAPGGTNTGELFF
J gene: TRBJ2-2
V gene: TRBV29-1
clone size: NA
D gene: NA

CDR3 DNA: TGTGCCAGCAGTTTCTCGGGACAGGGGAGACAGCCCCAGCATTTT
CDR3 protein: CASSFSGQGRQPQHF
J gene: TRBJ1-5
V gene: TRBV27
clone size: NA
D gene: TRBD1

CDR3 DNA: TGTGCCAGTAGTATAAGACTAGCGGAGTTCCAAGAGACCCAGTACTTC
CDR3 protein: CASSIRLAEFQETQYF
J gene: TRBJ2-5
V gene: TRBV19
clone size: NA
D gene: TRBD2

CDR3 DNA: TGTGCCAGCAGTGACTCTCGGGGAGGCTACAATGAGCAGTTCTTC
CDR3 protein: CASSDSRGGYNEQFF
J gene: TRBJ2-1
V gene: TRBV6-4
clone size: NA
D gene: NA

CDR3 DNA: TGTGCCAGCAGTTTTGGGACAGGGGGCATCACAGATACGCAGTATTTT
CDR3 protein: CASSFGTGGITDTQYF
J gene: TRBJ2-3
V gene: TRBV27
clone size: once
D gene: TRBD1

CDR3 DNA: TGTGCCAGCAGTCACTCATTCCGGGACAGGGGGCGGTACGAGCAGTACTTC
CDR3 protein: CASSHSFRDRGRYEQYF
J gene: TRBJ2-7
V gene: TRBV27
clone size: NA
D gene: TRBD1

CDR3 DNA: TGTGCTTCCTACAGGGGTGTAGCTTTCTTT
CDR3 protein: CASYRGVAFF
J gene: TRBJ1-1
V gene: TRBV30
clone size: NA
D gene: TRBD1

CDR3 DNA: TGTGCCAGCAGCTTGAGGGGTCAGCCCCAGCATTTT
CDR3 protein: CASSLRGQPQHF
J gene: TRBJ1-5
V gene: TRBV5-4
clone size: NA
D gene: NA

CDR3 DNA: TGTGCCAGCAGCTTGCATTCTCCAGGGGATAATGAAAAACTGTTTTTT
CDR3 protein: CASSLHSPGDNEKLFF
J gene: TRBJ1-4
V gene: TRBV5-7
clone size: once
D gene: NA

CDR3 DNA: TGTGCCAGCAGCAAGACAGGGGCTGGTGGCTACACCTTC
CDR3 protein: CASSKTGAGGYTF
J gene: TRBJ1-2
V gene: TRBV28
clone size: NA
D gene: TRBD1

CDR3 DNA: TGCGCCAGCAGCTTGATGGGTAGCGAAGAGACCCAGTACTTC
CDR3 protein: CASSLMGSEETQYF
J gene: TRBJ2-5
V gene: TRBV5-1
clone size: NA
D gene: NA

CDR3 DNA: TGCGCCAGCAGCTGGACAGGGGCCGGCTACACCTTC
CDR3 protein: CASSWTGAGYTF
J gene: TRBJ1-2
V gene: TRBV5-1
clone size: NA
D gene: TRBD1

CDR3 DNA: TGTGCCAGTATCAGTGGCCCTGAAGCTTTCTTT
CDR3 protein: CASISGPEAFF
J gene: TRBJ1-1
V gene: TRBV19
clone size: NA
D gene: NA

CDR3 DNA: TGTGCCAGCAGTTTCGTGCCGGGAGAAGAGACCCAGTACTTC
CDR3 protein: CASSFVPGEETQYF
J gene: TRBJ2-5
V gene: TRBV27
clone size: NA
D gene: NA

CDR3 DNA: TGCGCCAGCAGCTTGGCGAGGGCTTGGCATGGCTACACCTTC
CDR3 protein: CASSLARAWHGYTF
J gene: TRBJ1-2
V gene: TRBV5-1
clone size: NA
D gene: NA

CDR3 DNA: TGTGCCAGTAGTATAGTCCTCTCCTATAATTCACCCCTCCACTTT
CDR3 protein: CASSIVLSYNSPLHF
J gene: TRBJ1-6
V gene: TRBV19
clone size: NA
D gene: NA

CDR3 DNA: TGTGCCAGCAGCATCTCAGGGACTGAAAAACTGTTTTTT
CDR3 protein: CASSISGTEKLFF
J gene: TRBJ1-4
V gene: TRBV7-9
clone size: NA
D gene: NA

CDR3 DNA: TGCGCCAGCGCGCAGGGAGTCTATTCCGGGGAGCTGTTTTTT
CDR3 protein: CASAQGVYSGELFF
J gene: TRBJ2-2
V gene: TRBV5-1
clone size: NA
D gene: NA

CDR3 DNA: TGTGCCAGCAGTGAATTGGGACAGACTTGGAACTATGGCTACACCTTC
CDR3 protein: CASSELGQTWNYGYTF
J gene: TRBJ1-2
V gene: TRBV2
clone size: NA
D gene: TRBD1

CDR3 DNA: TGTGCCAGCAGGGCCAAAAACATTCAGTACTTC
CDR3 protein: CASRAKNIQYF
J gene: TRBJ2-4
V gene: TRBV6-5
clone size: NA
D gene: NA

CDR3 DNA: TGTGCCAGCAGTACGGGGACTAGCGGGAACACAGATACGCAGTATTTT
CDR3 protein: CASSTGTSGNTDTQYF
J gene: TRBJ2-3
V gene: TRBV28
clone size: once
D gene: TRBD2

CDR3 DNA: TGCGCCAGCAGCCAGATCTCAGGGGGGAACACTGAAGCTTTCTTT
CDR3 protein: CASSQISGGNTEAFF
J gene: TRBJ1-1
V gene: TRBV4-1
clone size: NA
D gene: TRBD1

CDR3 DNA: TGTGCCAGCAGTGACCCCGGGATGAACGGCTACACCTTC
CDR3 protein: CASSDPGMNGYTF
J gene: TRBJ1-2
V gene: TRBV25-1
clone size: NA
D gene: NA

CDR3 DNA: TGTGCCAGCAGCCAAGCAAAGGGGGCGAGCACTGAAGCTTTCTTT
CDR3 protein: CASSQAKGASTEAFF
J gene: TRBJ1-1
V gene: TRBV4-2
clone size: NA
D gene: TRBD1

CDR3 DNA: TGTGCCAGCAGTGAAGCCGGGACGGACTACGAGCAGTACTTC
CDR3 protein: CASSEAGTDYEQYF
J gene: TRBJ2-7
V gene: TRBV6-1
clone size: NA
D gene: NA

CDR3 DNA: TGTGCCAGCAGGCTACTAGCGGGAGTCTACGAGCAGTACTTC
CDR3 protein: CASRLLAGVYEQYF
J gene: TRBJ2-7
V gene: TRBV27
clone size: NA
D gene: TRBD2

CDR3 DNA: TGTGCCAGCAGCTTAGCGTCAGGCAGAATAAACTATGGCTACACCTTC
CDR3 protein: CASSLASGRINYGYTF
J gene: TRBJ1-2
V gene: TRBV7-2
clone size: NA
D gene: NA

CDR3 DNA: TGCGTCAGCAGCCTAGAGGGACTAGGAGGCGAGACCCAGTACTTC
CDR3 protein: CVSSLEGLGGETQYF
J gene: TRBJ2-5
V gene: TRBV4-1
clone size: NA
D gene: TRBD2

CDR3 DNA: TGCAGCGTTATGAGAATGGTAAACACTGAAGCTTTCTTT
CDR3 protein: CSVMRMVNTEAFF
J gene: TRBJ1-1
V gene: TRBV29-1
clone size: NA
D gene: NA

CDR3 DNA: TGTGCCAGCAGCTTAGGACCGCTGGCCGAGCAGTACTTC
CDR3 protein: CASSLGPLAEQYF
J gene: TRBJ2-7
V gene: TRBV7-6
clone size: NA
D gene: NA

CDR3 DNA: TGTGCCAGTAGCCCCCTGTCGGGATCCGGAAACACCATATATTTT
CDR3 protein: CASSPLSGSGNTIYF
J gene: TRBJ1-3
V gene: TRBV19
clone size: NA
D gene: NA

CDR3 DNA: TGTGCCAGTAGTCCGGGGGGGCGCGGGTTCGCTGAAGCTTTCTTT
CDR3 protein: CASSPGGRGFAEAFF
J gene: TRBJ1-1
V gene: TRBV19
clone size: NA
D gene: NA

CDR3 DNA: TGCAGCGTTGAGGCGACAGGGAACATTCAGTACTTC
CDR3 protein: CSVEATGNIQYF
J gene: TRBJ2-4
V gene: TRBV29-1
clone size: NA
D gene: TRBD1